This passage covers 8 T cell receptor beta chains from one sample sequenced in a study of T cell repertoires in cytomegalovirus infection. TCRdb passed the reads through MiXCR, listing each CDR3 protein once. The data hold some 700,000 distinct CDR3 sequences, with 35% to 45% observed a single time. Source material: PBMCs. The receptor set was obtained from a human donor in good health (CMV status not recorded). Some clones in this sample may be carry-over from other donors' samples.

The chain has TRBV28 and TRBJ2-3; TRBD1 or TRBD2 may be the D gene (6 bases each). CDR1 MDHEN and CDR2 SYDVKM come from the germline V gene. The CDR3 loop spans 14 amino acids. Trimming took off 4 bases at V and 3 bases at J, with 11 bases between the two ends. CDR3 sequence: CASSWGAPTDTQYF. CDR3 bases: TGTGCCAGCAGTTGGGGGGCTCCGACAGATACGCAGTATTTT.

This clonotype was detected only once. The rearrangement joins TRBV24-1 to TRBJ2-2; D possibly corresponds to TRBD2 (5 bases). Germline-derived CDR1 and CDR2 are KGHDR and SFDVKD. This CDR3 is 16 amino acids long. Deletions cut 3 bases from V and 5 bases from J, with 15 bases between. The CDR3 DNA is TGTGCCACCAGTGATGGAGGCAAACGGTGGACCGGGGAGCTGTTTTTT. This translates into CATSDGGKRWTGELFF.

The chain joins TRBV19 to TRBJ2-3; 16 bases align to TRBD2. This CDR3 is 18 amino acids long. Looked up from germline, CDR1 is LNHDA and CDR2 is SQIVND (reference sequence). V shed 4 bases and J 0 bases; nucleotides not matched to a gene: 4. As DNA, the CDR3 is TGTGCCAGTAGTAGACCGGGACTAGCGGGAGGGAGCACAGATACGCAGTATTTT. Protein sequence: CASSRPGLAGGSTDTQYF.

This clonotype is a singleton in its sample. V and J are TRBV11-2 and TRBJ2-1; D ambiguous. The J call may be faulty, since TRBJ2-7 better matches the DNA end. Germline V CDR1 and CDR2: SGHAT, FQNNGV. The CDR3 has 15 amino acids. The CDR3 DNA sequence: TGTGCCAGCAGCCCCCCCGGTGGCAGAAGGAGTGAGCAGTACTTC. Translation gives CASSPPGGRRSEQYF.

The chain has TRBV6-6 and TRBJ1-5; 11 nucleotides agree with TRBD1. The V and J ends lost 6 bases and 1 base, in that order; junction bases with no gene match: 8. Germline CDR1 and CDR2: MNHNY and SVGAGI (reference sequence). This CDR3 comprises 17 residues. Written as DNA, the CDR3 is TGTGCCAGCAGAACCGGGACAGGGGGTCGGAGCAATCAGCCCCAGCATTTT. The encoded protein is CASRTGTGGRSNQPQHF.

This clonotype occurred many times. The chain carries TRBV28 and TRBJ2-1; no definite D call. Trimming took off 2 bases at V and 8 bases at J, with 10 bases between the two ends. This CDR3 region has 13 residues. Germline CDR1 is MDHEN and CDR2 is SYDVKM. This CDR3 reads CASSLRGWDEQFF. The CDR3 nucleotides are TGTGCCAGCAGTTTACGAGGCTGGGATGAGCAGTTCTTC.

There are a few counts of this clonotype. The V gene is TRBV27, the J gene TRBJ2-7; D possibly matches TRBD1 or TRBD2 (5 bases each). CDR1 MNHEY and CDR2 SMNVEV come from the germline V gene (reference sequence). The CDR3 sequence is 15 residues long. Trimming took 0 bases from V and 1 from J, leaving 10 bases between them. The CDR3, as DNA: TGTGCCAGCAGTTTATCTCGGGGACCTTCCTACGAGCAGTACTTC. It specifies CASSLSRGPSYEQYF.

Notes on this clonotype: The missing conserved phenylalanine or tryptophan at the end of this CDR3 makes a read error likely. The chain recombines TRBV28 with TRBJ2-3; tentatively, D is TRBD1 (6 bases). V shed 3 bases and J shed 5 bases, with 15 bases lying between them. This CDR3 spans 15 amino acids. Germline V gene lookup returns CDR1 MDHEN and CDR2 SYDVKM. The CDR3 loop is CASSFLGAPGDTQYL. For the CDR3, the DNA is TGTGCCAGCAGTTTTTTGGGGGCTCCGGGAGATACGCAGTATTTG.